The present entry profiles one TCR beta chain with its context. Its antigen is currently unknown. Time point defined: week 5, during vaccination. In every dose of vaccine, 300 ug of mutant IDH1 20-mer peptide was given alongside topical imiquimod. CDR3 size: 16 residues. The V segment lost 4 bases and the J segment 5 bases; nucleotides outside the gene matches: 9. The V gene's germline CDR1 is MNHNS and CDR2 SASEGT. TCRdb keeps only in-frame clones here, not all; method: immunoSEQ multiplex PCR. The sample has about 27,000 clones; about three quarters are singletons. This entry belongs to a study of a mutant IDH1 vaccine in newly diagnosed glioma. Study background: Patients arrived already treated with radiotherapy, temozolomide, or both, most having had both. General study results and limits: No link was apparently found between pseudoprogression and changes in top peripheral T cell clonotypes.

The rearrangement uses TRBV6-1 and TRBJ2-3; 10 nucleotides agree with TRBD1. This receptor was obtained from a man aged 40-50 years with glioma. This sample comprised PBMCs, obtained from a glioma patient whose treatment included an IDH1 peptide vaccine. This CDR3 reads CASSADRGRGVDTQYF. CDR3 sequence (DNA): TGTGCCAGCAGTGCCGACAGGGGGCGAGGAGTAGATACGCAGTATTTT.